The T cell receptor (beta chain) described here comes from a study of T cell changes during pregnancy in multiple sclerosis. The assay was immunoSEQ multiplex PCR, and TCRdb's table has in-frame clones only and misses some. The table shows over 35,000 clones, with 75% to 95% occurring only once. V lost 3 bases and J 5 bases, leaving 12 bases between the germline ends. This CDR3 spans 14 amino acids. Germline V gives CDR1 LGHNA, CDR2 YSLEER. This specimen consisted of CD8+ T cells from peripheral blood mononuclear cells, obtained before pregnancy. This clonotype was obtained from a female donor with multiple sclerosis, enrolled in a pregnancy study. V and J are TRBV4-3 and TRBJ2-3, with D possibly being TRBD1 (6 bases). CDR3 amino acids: CASSQGPGEDTQYF. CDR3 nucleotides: TGCGCCAGCAGCCAGGGACCAGGGGAAGATACGCAGTATTTT.